This T cell receptor (beta chain) was identified during a study of T-cell reconstitution after alpha-beta-depleted transplantation in children. The table lists this clonotype with many counts. Its target is unknown. The germline V gene has CDR1 DFQATT and CDR2 SNEGSKA (reference sequence). The CDR3 length is 13 residues. The ends were cut back, 5 bases at V and 3 bases at J, with 11 bases in the middle. The study's findings and limits: After one year, T-cell counts and TCRbeta diversity mostly came from new T cells. There were reportedly several hundred expanded graft clones from which alpha-beta T cells came about two months after transplant. Surviving recipient T cells and thymic progenitors produced the high day-60 TCRbeta diversity seen in some patients.

A TCRbeta library incorporating unique molecular identifiers was prepared. TCRdb itself ran the PCR reads through MiXCR, one entry per CDR3 protein. The data show 550,000 to 800,000 distinct CDR3 sequences, around 14% seen once. The chain recombines TRBV20-1 with TRBJ1-5, with D maybe TRBD1 (6 bases). Sequences were derived from PBMCs, sampled before TCRalphabeta/CD19-depleted stem cell transplant. This clonotype originated in a girl aged 2-10 years with congenital amegakaryocytic thrombocytopenia, due to receive a stem cell transplant. For the CDR3, the DNA is TGCAGTGCTCTGACAGGAGTCAATCAGCCCCAGCATTTT. Protein: CSALTGVNQPQHF.